What follows are 12 T cell receptor beta chains derived from one specimen sequenced in a study of OX40 agonist ivuxolimab in advanced cancers. This table comes from immunoSEQ multiplex PCR, and its TCRdb copy is limited to in-frame clones, with some not included. Of roughly 60,000 clones listed, 70% to 90% were seen once; the top ten hold about 3.5%. The sequences come from CD4+ or CD8+ T cells sorted from blood, collected in a trial of the OX40 agonist ivuxolimab. The receptors shown here come from an adult with an advanced solid tumor such as melanoma, head and neck, liver or kidney cancer.

V gene TRBV7-3 combines with J gene TRBJ2-7, with D tentatively TRBD1 (5 bases). Germline lookup yields CDR1 SGHTA and CDR2 FQGTGA. This CDR3 spans 17 amino acids. The germline V and J ends were trimmed by 2 bases and 2 bases, with 19 bases remaining between them. The CDR3 reads CASSLAITGGVTYEQYF. The CDR3 DNA reads TGTGCCAGCAGCTTAGCGATCACAGGCGGAGTTACCTACGAGCAGTACTTC.

J is TRBJ2-5 and V is TRBV28; D remains unclear. The V and J ends lost 10 bases and 4 bases respectively, with 10 bases between them. From germline, CDR1 is MDHEN and CDR2 SYDVKM. The CDR3 runs to 11 residues. DNA of the CDR3: TGTGCCACCAAAAGAGGAGAGACCCAGTACTTC. This sequence encodes CATKRGETQYF.

This clone showed up just a few times. The chain couples TRBV5-6 to TRBJ2-2; 8 bases are shared with TRBD2. Looked up from germline, CDR1 is SGHDT and CDR2 is YYEEEE. There are 15 residues in the CDR3. V lost 3 bases to trimming and J lost 3 bases; unmatched junction nucleotides: 4. CDR3 in amino acids: CASSWSGSHTGELFF. CDR3 DNA sequence: TGTGCCAGCAGCTGGAGCGGGAGCCACACCGGGGAGCTGTTTTTT.

The chain has TRBV28 and TRBJ2-1; D is perhaps TRBD2 (5 bases). The V and J ends lost 6 bases and 4 bases respectively, with 16 bases between them. The CDR3 is 15 residues long. Germline V gene lookup returns CDR1 MDHEN and CDR2 SYDVKM. The chain's CDR3 is CASRLDSRGYNEQFF. The CDR3 DNA sequence: TGTGCCAGCAGATTGGACTCCCGTGGATACAATGAGCAGTTCTTC.

The chain couples TRBV19 to TRBJ2-2; the D is unclear. V was trimmed by 0 bases and J by 5 bases, leaving 16 bases between them. CDR3 length: 17 residues. CDR1 and CDR2 (germline): LNHDA, SQIVND (reference sequence). The CDR3 DNA sequence: TGTGCCAGTAGTATAGATGGGATCCCGGGCCGGACCGGGGAGCTGTTTTTT. Translated, it gives CASSIDGIPGRTGELFF.

This clone was detected only once. This chain connects TRBV6-7 to TRBJ1-5; tentative D call: TRBD1 (5 bases). Being an ORF, TRBV6-7 has a function that is uncertain. The CDR3 covers 17 residues. V gave up 5 bases and J gave up 7 bases, with 24 bases separating them. The CDR3 DNA reads as TGTGCCAGCAGTAAACACGGGACTAGGACCTCGGACCAGCCCCAGCATTTT. Protein: CASSKHGTRTSDQPQHF.

The table lists this clone with a count of one. This chain uses TRBV18 with TRBJ2-1, with D hard to call. V was trimmed by 0 bases and J by 8 bases, leaving 11 bases between them. Germline loops: CDR1 KGHSH, CDR2 LQKENI. The CDR3 contains 14 residues. DNA of the CDR3: TGTGCCAGCTCACCACCGACCCAGTCGGATGAGCAGTTCTTC. Protein sequence: CASSPPTQSDEQFF.

Remarks on this clone: Other DNA sequences in the sample encode the same CDR3. J is TRBJ1-5 and V is TRBV16; D ambiguous. The length of the CDR3 is 15 residues. The V end lost 0 bases, the J end lost 0 bases, and 6 bases lay between the germline ends. CDR1 is KGHSY and CDR2 is FQNENV in the germline V gene. In nucleotides, the CDR3 is TGTGCCAGCAGCCAATCGGCGGATAGCAATCAGCCCCAGCATTTT. Its protein is CASSQSADSNQPQHF.

The CDR3 reads CASSILGGDTQYF. The CDR3 DNA is TGTGCCAGTAGTATTTTGGGCGGGGATACGCAGTATTTT. The chain recombines TRBV19 with TRBJ2-3; D is perhaps TRBD2 (5 bases). The V and J ends lost 3 bases and 6 bases respectively, with 10 bases between them. Germline CDR1 is LNHDA and CDR2 is SQIVND (reference sequence). The CDR3 is 13 residues long.

The V call is TRBV5-1, the J call TRBJ2-1; 13 nucleotides match TRBD2. Germline V gene data show CDR1 as SGHRS and CDR2 as YFSETQ. V was pared by 4 bases and J by 9 bases, with 13 bases of the junction left unmatched. This CDR3 is 17 amino acids long. CDR3 region: CASSPRTSGSFYLEQFF. The DNA of the CDR3 is TGCGCCAGCAGCCCGAGGACTAGCGGGAGTTTTTATCTTGAGCAGTTCTTC.

This clone was found a few times. The V gene is TRBV27, the J gene TRBJ1-6, with D uncertain. This CDR3 has 14 residues. In germline, CDR1 is MNHEY, CDR2 SMNVEV (reference sequence). V lost 3 bases to trimming and J lost 11 bases, with 14 bases between them. The CDR3 DNA sequence: TGTGCCAGCAGTTTGAAACCGGTTTTGGCACCCCTCCACTTT. Its protein is CASSLKPVLAPLHF.

The gene calls are TRBV27 and TRBJ1-6, with D possibly being TRBD1 (5 bases). Germline assignment: CDR1 MNHEY and CDR2 SMNVEV (reference sequence). V lost 4 bases, J lost 3 bases, and 10 bases lay in between. The CDR3 consists of 15 residues. CDR3 sequence reads: CASSWGGRYNSPLHF. The CDR3 DNA is TGTGCCAGCAGTTGGGGCGGTCGCTATAATTCACCCCTCCACTTT.